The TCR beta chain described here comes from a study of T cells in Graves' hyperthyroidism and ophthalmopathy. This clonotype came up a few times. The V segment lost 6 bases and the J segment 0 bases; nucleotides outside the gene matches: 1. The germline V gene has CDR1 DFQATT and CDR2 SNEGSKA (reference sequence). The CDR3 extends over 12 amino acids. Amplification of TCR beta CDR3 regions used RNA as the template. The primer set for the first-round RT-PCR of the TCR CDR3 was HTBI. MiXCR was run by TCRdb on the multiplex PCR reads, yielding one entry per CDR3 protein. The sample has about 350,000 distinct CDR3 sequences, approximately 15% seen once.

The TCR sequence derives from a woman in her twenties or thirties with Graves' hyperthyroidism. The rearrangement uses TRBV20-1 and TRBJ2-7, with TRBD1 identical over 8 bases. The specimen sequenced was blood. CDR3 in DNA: TGCAGTGCCGACAGGGGCTCCTACGAGCAGTACTTC. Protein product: CSADRGSYEQYF.